Below, 16 T cell receptor beta chains from the same sample are listed, as sequenced in a study of memory CD4+ T cells and cytomegalovirus serostatus. Single viable CD3+CD4+CD8-CD45RO+ cells were sorted as the memory CD4+ T cells. Generated by immunoSEQ multiplex PCR, the TCRdb table keeps only in-frame clones and is missing some. The profile shows about 58,000 clones, approximately 82% of them singletons. The specimen sequenced was memory CD4+ T cells from blood. These receptors all stem from an adult in good health and CMV-seronegative. Some clones in this sample may be carry-over from other donors' samples.

This clone was detected once. The J gene is TRBJ1-5, the V gene TRBV18; no reliable D call. The CDR3 extends over 15 amino acids. Germline CDR1 reads KGHSH; CDR2 reads LQKENI. The V and J ends lost 2 bases and 0 bases respectively, with 8 bases between them. This CDR3 is CASSPSSYSNQPQHF. Written as DNA, the CDR3 is TGTGCCAGCTCACCATCCAGCTATAGCAATCAGCCCCAGCATTTT.

The rearrangement joins TRBV21-1 to TRBJ2-7; TRBD2 is the table's D call, not checked against the DNA. TRBV21-1 is labeled a pseudogene. This CDR3 contains 17 residues. CDR3 amino acids: CASSKFGLAGGTYEQYF. In nucleotides, the CDR3 is TGTGCCAGCAGCAAATTCGGACTAGCGGGAGGGACCTACGAGCAGTACTTC.

The V gene is TRBV19, the J gene TRBJ1-5, with a possible D match to TRBD1 (6 bases). In germline, CDR1 is LNHDA, CDR2 SQIVND (reference sequence). CDR3 size: 16 residues. V shed 5 bases and J shed 2 bases, with 16 bases lying between them. As DNA, the CDR3 is TGTGCCAGTAGTCCCTCCGGGGGGCTGGGCAATCAGCCCCAGCATTTT. Protein: CASSPSGGLGNQPQHF.

This clone showed up just once. CDR3 nucleotide sequence: TGTGCCAGCAGCTTATTTTGGGGACCTAATGAAAAACTGTTTTTT. Protein product: CASSLFWGPNEKLFF. The rearrangement uses TRBV7-9 and TRBJ1-4; possibly TRBD1 for D (5 bases). This CDR3 is built from 15 residues. Germline V lookup: CDR1 SEHNR, CDR2 FQNEAQ (reference sequence). V lost 2 bases, J lost 3 bases, and 10 bases lay in between.

V and J are TRBV5-1 and TRBJ2-5; D unresolved. The CDR3 sequence is 14 residues long. V was cut by 4 bases and J by 4 bases, with 14 bases left in between. In germline, CDR1 is SGHRS, CDR2 YFSETQ. CDR3 sequence reads: CASSTRHPRETQYF. CDR3 sequence (DNA): TGCGCCAGCAGCACCCGACACCCTCGAGAGACCCAGTACTTC.

The chain carries TRBV30 and TRBJ2-1, with 13 nucleotides matching TRBD2. The CDR3 sequence is 13 residues long. Germline values: CDR1 GTSNPN, CDR2 SVGIG (reference sequence). The junction had 1 base not matched to a gene; V was cut back by 3 bases and J by 8 bases. This CDR3 reads CAWRLAGGYEQFF. CDR3 DNA sequence: TGTGCCTGGAGACTAGCGGGAGGGTATGAGCAGTTCTTC.

The CDR3 is CASRDVAGSGEQYF. The CDR3 nucleotides are TGTGCCAGCAGAGACGTAGCGGGATCGGGCGAGCAGTACTTC. The V and J genes are TRBV6-4 and TRBJ2-7, with TRBD2 matching 8 bases. The CDR3 has 14 residues. V shed 6 bases and J 6 bases; nucleotides not matched to a gene: 10. Germline CDR1 reads MRHNA; CDR2 reads SNTAGT.

This sequence joins TRBV6-5 and TRBJ2-1; possible D gene TRBD2, 5 bases. Trimming shortened V by 6 bases and J by 0 bases, and 12 bases separated the two germline ends. The germline V gene encodes CDR1 MNHEY and CDR2 SVGAGI. The CDR3 has 15 amino acids. CDR3 nucleotides: TGTGCCAGCAGCCCTCAGCGGAGCTCCTACAATGAGCAGTTCTTC. Amino acid sequence: CASSPQRSSYNEQFF.

This clone was seen only a few times. One junction end disagrees with the germline gene, perhaps due to a read error. The chain couples TRBV28 to TRBJ1-5; D gene uncertain. This CDR3 is built from 15 residues. Germline CDR1 reads MDHEN; CDR2 reads SYDVKM. The CDR3 sequence is CASKFMGGSHQPQHF. For the CDR3, the DNA is TGTGCCAGCAAGTTTATGGGCGGTAGCCATCAGCCCCAGCATTTT.

In this sample, this clone turned up a few times. The chain employs TRBV27 and TRBJ2-5; 12 bases are a match to TRBD2. V gave up 4 bases and J gave up 3 bases; unmatched junction bases: 3. The CDR3 contains 15 residues. CDR1 and CDR2 from the germline V gene are MNHEY and SMNVEV (reference sequence). The CDR3 region has the DNA TGTGCCAGCAGTTCCTGGACTAGCGGGAAAGAGACCCAGTACTTC. Translating gives CASSSWTSGKETQYF.

The rearrangement joins TRBV29-1 to TRBJ2-5; perhaps TRBD2 as D (5 bases). The length of the CDR3 is 11 residues. The V gene lost 7 bases and the J gene lost 7 bases, with 13 bases spanning the gap. The germline V gene has CDR1 SQVTM and CDR2 ANQGSEA. CDR3 sequence (DNA): TGCAGCGCCGGGGAGCTGGTGACCCAGTACTTC. This translates into CSAGELVTQYF.

The chain has TRBV7-2 and TRBJ2-7; TRBD2 agrees at 7 bases. J lost 2 bases, V lost 2 bases, and 6 bases had no gene match. This CDR3 has 15 amino acids. The germline V gene has CDR1 SGHTA and CDR2 FQGNSA. CDR3 loop: CASSLRGAGPYEQYF. CDR3 coding DNA: TGTGCCAGCAGCTTAAGGGGAGCGGGGCCCTACGAGCAGTACTTC.

The V and J genes are TRBV10-3 and TRBJ2-7; 12 bases are a match to TRBD1. This CDR3 is 17 amino acids long. Unmatched junction bases numbered 14, after V lost 4 bases and J lost 7 bases. The V gene's germline CDR1 is ENHRY and CDR2 SYGVKD. The CDR3 DNA follows: TGTGCCATCAGTGGGCACAGGGCGGGACAGGGGGCAGAGGAGCAGTACTTC. It translates to CAISGHRAGQGAEEQYF.

J is TRBJ1-2 and V is TRBV4-1; no reliable D call. This CDR3 contains 13 residues. Deletions cut 2 bases from V and 3 bases from J, with 7 bases between. The germline V gene has CDR1 MGHRA and CDR2 YSYEKL. Written as DNA, the CDR3 is TGCGCCAGCAGCCAAAAGGATTACTATGGCTACACCTTC. This encodes CASSQKDYYGYTF.

The rearrangement links TRBV7-8 to TRBJ2-7; TRBD1 matches at 8 bases. The CDR3 runs to 13 residues. V gave up 6 bases and J gave up 1 base; unmatched junction bases: 2. Germline loops: CDR1 SGHVS, CDR2 FQNEAQ. The CDR3 nucleotides are TGTGCCAGCAGTTGGGACAGGTCCTACGAGCAGTACTTC. Translation: CASSWDRSYEQYF.

V usage is TRBV4-1 and J usage is TRBJ2-7; 7 bases fit TRBD1. Germline CDR1 MGHRA, CDR2 YSYEKL. V dropped 2 bases and J dropped 5; count of bases not matched to a gene: 6. The CDR3 has 14 amino acids. The CDR3 loop reads CASSQPRQGHEQYF. The CDR3, as DNA: TGCGCCAGCAGCCAACCTAGACAGGGCCACGAGCAGTACTTC.